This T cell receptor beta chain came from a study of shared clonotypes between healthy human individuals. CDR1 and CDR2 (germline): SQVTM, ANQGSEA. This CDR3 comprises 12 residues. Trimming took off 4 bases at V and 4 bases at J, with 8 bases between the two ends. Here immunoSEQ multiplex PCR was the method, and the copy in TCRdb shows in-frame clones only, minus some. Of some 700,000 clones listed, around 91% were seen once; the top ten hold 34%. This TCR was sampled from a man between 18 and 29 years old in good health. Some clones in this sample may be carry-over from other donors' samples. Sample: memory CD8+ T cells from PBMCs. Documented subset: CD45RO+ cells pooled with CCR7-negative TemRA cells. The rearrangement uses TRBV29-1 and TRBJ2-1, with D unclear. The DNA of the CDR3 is TGCAGCGTTGGAGTCGTTTACAATGAGCAGTTCTTC. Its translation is CSVGVVYNEQFF.